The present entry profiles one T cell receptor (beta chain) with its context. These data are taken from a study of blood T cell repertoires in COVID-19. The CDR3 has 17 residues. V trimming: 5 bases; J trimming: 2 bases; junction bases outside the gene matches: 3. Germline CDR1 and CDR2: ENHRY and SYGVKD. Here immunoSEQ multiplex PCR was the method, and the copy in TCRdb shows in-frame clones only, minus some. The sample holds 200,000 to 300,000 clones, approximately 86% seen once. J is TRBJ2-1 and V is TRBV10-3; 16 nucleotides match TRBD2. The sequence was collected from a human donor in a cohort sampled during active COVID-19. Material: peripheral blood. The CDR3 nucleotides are TGTGCCATCAGTCCGGGACTAGCGGGGGGGCCCTACAATGAGCAGTTCTTC. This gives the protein CAISPGLAGGPYNEQFF.